The clone carrying this T cell receptor (beta chain) occurred many times. The entry originates in a study of T-cell reconstitution after alpha-beta-depleted transplantation in children. Trimming left V 4 bases short and J 7 bases short, with 16 bases between. The germline V gene encodes CDR1 SQVTM and CDR2 ANQGSEA. The CDR3 totals 13 residues. The TCRbeta library incorporated unique molecular identifiers. In TCRdb, the PCR reads were re-called with MiXCR into one record per CDR3 protein. The table lists 120,000 or so distinct CDR3 sequences, about a tenth of them singletons. The receptor comes from a human donor who donated a stem cell graft to a child with acute lymphoblastic leukemia. This specimen consisted of PBMCs from the stem cell graft donor, obtained from the stem cell graft. The chain links TRBV29-1 to TRBJ1-1; unclear D gene. The CDR3 sequence is CSVVPGQRGEAFF. The CDR3, as DNA: TGCAGCGTTGTCCCTGGTCAAAGAGGTGAAGCTTTCTTT.